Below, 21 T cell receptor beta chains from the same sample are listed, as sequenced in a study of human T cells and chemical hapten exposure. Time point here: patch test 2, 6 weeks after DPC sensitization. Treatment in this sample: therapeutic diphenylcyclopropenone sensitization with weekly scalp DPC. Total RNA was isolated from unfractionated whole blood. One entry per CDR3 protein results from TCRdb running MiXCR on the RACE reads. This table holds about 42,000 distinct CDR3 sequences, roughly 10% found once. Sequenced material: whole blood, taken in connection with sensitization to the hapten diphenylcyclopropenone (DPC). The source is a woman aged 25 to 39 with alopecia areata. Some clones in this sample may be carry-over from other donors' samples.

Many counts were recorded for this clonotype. In DNA form, the CDR3 reads TGTGCTAGTGGTTTGGACCCCACGACAGGGCCTCCCGAAGCTTTCTTT. Protein product: CASGLDPTTGPPEAFF. J is TRBJ1-1 and V is TRBV12-5; TRBD1 matches at 7 bases. The CDR3 covers 16 residues. The V segment lost 1 base and the J segment 8 bases; nucleotides outside the gene matches: 13. Per germline, CDR1 LGHNT and CDR2 FRNRAP.

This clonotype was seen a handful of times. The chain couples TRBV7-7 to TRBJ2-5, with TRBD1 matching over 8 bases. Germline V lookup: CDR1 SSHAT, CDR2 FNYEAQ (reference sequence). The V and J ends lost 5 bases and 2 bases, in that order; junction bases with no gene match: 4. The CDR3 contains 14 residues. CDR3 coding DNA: TGTGCCAGCAGCAGCGACAGGGGACAAGAGACCCAGTACTTC. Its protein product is CASSSDRGQETQYF. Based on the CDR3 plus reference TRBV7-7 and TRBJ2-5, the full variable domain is GAGVSQSPRYKVTKRGQDVTLRCDPISSHATLYWYQQALGQGPEFLTYFNYEAQPDKSGLPSDRFSAERPEGSISTLTIQRTEQRDSAMYRCASSSDRGQETQYFGPGTRLLVL.

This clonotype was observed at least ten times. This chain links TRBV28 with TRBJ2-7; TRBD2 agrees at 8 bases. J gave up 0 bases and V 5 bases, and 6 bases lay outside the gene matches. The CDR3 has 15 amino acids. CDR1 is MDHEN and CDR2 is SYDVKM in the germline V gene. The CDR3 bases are TGTGCCAGCAGTGGGATAGCGGGGAACTCCTACGAGCAGTACTTC. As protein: CASSGIAGNSYEQYF.

CDR3 sequence reads: CSVEDKGLADYNEQFF. The DNA of the CDR3 is TGCAGCGTTGAAGATAAGGGACTAGCGGATTACAATGAGCAGTTCTTC. This chain connects TRBV29-1 to TRBJ2-1; 11 bases are shared with TRBD2. The CDR3 loop spans 16 amino acids. Germline V CDR1 and CDR2: SQVTM, ANQGSEA. The junction had 5 bases not matched to a gene; V was cut back by 0 bases and J by 4 bases.

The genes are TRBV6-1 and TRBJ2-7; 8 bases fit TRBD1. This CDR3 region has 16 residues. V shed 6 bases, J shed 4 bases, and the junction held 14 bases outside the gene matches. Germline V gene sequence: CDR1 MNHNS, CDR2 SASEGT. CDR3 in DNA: TGTGCCAGCAGGTACAGGGGGAGCGGCGCTCCATACGAGCAGTACTTC. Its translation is CASRYRGSGAPYEQYF.

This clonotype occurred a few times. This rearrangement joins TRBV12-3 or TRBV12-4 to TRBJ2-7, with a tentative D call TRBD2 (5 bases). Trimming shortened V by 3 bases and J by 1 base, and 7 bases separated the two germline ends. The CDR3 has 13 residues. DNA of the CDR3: TGTGCCAGCAGTTTCGGGGAGTCCTACGAGCAGTACTTC. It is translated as CASSFGESYEQYF.

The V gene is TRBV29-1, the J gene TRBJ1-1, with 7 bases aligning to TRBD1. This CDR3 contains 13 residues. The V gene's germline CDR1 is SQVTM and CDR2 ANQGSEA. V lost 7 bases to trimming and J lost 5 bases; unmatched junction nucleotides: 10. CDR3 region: CSGDTIRGTEAFF. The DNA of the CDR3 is TGCAGCGGAGACACCATCAGGGGGACTGAAGCTTTCTTT.

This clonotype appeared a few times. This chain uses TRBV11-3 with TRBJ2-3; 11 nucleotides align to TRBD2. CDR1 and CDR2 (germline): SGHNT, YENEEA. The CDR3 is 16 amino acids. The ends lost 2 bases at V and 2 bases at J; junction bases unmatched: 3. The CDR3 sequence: CASSLTSGGATDTQYF. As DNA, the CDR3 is TGTGCCAGCAGCTTAACTAGCGGGGGTGCCACAGATACGCAGTATTTT. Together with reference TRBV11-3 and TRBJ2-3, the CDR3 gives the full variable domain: EAGVVQSPRYKIIEKKQPVAFWCNPISGHNTLYWYLQNLGQGPELLIRYENEEAVDDSQLPKDRFSAERLKGVDSTLKIQPAELGDSAVYLCASSLTSGGATDTQYFGPGTRLTVL.

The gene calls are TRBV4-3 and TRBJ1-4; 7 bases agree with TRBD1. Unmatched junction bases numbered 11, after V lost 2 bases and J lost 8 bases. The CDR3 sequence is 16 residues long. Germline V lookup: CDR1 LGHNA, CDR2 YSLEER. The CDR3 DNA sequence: TGCGCCAGCAGCCAATTCGGGAGACAGGGTGGAGAAAAACTGTTTTTT. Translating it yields CASSQFGRQGGEKLFF.

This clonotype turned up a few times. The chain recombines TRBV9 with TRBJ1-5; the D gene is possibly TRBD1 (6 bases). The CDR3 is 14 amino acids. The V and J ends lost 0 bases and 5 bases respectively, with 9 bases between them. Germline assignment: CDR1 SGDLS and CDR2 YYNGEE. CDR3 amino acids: CASSVAGDHQPQHF. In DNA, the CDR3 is TGTGCCAGCAGCGTAGCAGGGGATCATCAGCCCCAGCATTTT. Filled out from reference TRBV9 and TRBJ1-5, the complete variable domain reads DSGVTQTPKHLITATGQRVTLRCSPRSGDLSVYWYQQSLDQGLQFLIQYYNGEERAKGNILERFSAQQFPDLHSELNLSSLELGDSALYFCASSVAGDHQPQHFGDGTRLSIL.

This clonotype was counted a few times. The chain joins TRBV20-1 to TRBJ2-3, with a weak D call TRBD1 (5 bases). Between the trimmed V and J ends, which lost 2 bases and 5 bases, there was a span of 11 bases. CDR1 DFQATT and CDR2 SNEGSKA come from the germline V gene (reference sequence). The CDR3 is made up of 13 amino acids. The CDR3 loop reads CSARIGAGDTQYF. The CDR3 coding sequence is TGCAGTGCTAGAATTGGGGCTGGAGATACGCAGTATTTT.

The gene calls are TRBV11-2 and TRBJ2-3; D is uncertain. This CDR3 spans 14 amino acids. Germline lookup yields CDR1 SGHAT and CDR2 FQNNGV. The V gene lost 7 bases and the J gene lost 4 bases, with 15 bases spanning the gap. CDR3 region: CASKQARWADTQYF. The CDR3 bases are TGTGCCAGCAAGCAGGCCAGGTGGGCAGATACGCAGTATTTT. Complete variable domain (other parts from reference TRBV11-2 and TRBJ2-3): EAGVAQSPRYKIIEKRQSVAFWCNPISGHATLYWYQQILGQGPKLLIQFQNNGVVDDSQLPKDRFSAERLKGVDSTLKIQPAKLEDSAVYLCASKQARWADTQYFGPGTRLTVL.

The CDR3 reads CASGPTGHYTEAFF. The CDR3 DNA is TGTGCCAGCGGCCCGACAGGACACTACACTGAAGCTTTCTTT. The rearrangement links TRBV11-2 to TRBJ1-1; a weak D match, TRBD1 (6 bases). This CDR3 contains 14 residues. The germline gives CDR1 SGHAT, CDR2 FQNNGV. V shed 8 bases and J shed 3 bases, with 16 bases lying between them.

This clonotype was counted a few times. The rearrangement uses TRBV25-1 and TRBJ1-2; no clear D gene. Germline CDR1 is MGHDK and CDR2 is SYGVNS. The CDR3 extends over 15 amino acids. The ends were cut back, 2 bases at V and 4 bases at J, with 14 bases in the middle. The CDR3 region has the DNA TGTGCCAGCAGTGAAGAGCCGACGGACCTCTATGGCTACACCTTC. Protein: CASSEEPTDLYGYTF.

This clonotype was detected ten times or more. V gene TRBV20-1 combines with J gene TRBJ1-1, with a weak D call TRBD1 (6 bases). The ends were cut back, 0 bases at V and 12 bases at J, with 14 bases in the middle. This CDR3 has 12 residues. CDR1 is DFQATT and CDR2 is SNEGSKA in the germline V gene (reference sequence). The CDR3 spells CSARDVGARTFF. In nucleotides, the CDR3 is TGCAGTGCTAGAGATGTGGGGGCGAGGACTTTCTTT.

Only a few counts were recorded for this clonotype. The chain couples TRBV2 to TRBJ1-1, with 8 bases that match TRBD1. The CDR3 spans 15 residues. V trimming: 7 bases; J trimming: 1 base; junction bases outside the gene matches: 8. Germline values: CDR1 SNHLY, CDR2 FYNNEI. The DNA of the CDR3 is TGTGCCAGCAACCCCGGACAGGGATCGAACACTGAAGCTTTCTTT. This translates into CASNPGQGSNTEAFF.

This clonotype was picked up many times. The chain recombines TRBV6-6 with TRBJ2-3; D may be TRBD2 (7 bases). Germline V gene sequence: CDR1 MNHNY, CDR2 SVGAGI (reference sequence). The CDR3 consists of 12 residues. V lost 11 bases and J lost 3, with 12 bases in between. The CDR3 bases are TGTGCCGGGGGGGGCTTGACAGATACGCAGTATTTT. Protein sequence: CAGGGLTDTQYF.

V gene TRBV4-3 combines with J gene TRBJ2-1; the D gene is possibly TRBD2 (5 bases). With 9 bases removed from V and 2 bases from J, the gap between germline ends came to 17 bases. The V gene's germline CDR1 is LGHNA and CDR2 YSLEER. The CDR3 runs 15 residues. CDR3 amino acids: CASRTGLGPYNEQFF. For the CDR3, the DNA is TGCGCCAGTCGGACCGGACTGGGCCCCTACAATGAGCAGTTCTTC.

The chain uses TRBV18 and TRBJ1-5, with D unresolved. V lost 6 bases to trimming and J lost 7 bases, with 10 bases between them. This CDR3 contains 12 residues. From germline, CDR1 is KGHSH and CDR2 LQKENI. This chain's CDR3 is CASSPGTQPQHF. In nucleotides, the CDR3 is TGTGCCAGCTCGCCCGGAACGCAGCCCCAGCATTTT.

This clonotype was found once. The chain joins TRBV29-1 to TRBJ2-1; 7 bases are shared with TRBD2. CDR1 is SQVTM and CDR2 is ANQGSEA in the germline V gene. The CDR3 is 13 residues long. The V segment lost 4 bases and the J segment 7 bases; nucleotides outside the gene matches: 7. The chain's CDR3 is CSVGGRARNEQFF. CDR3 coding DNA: TGCAGCGTTGGGGGGAGGGCGCGGAATGAGCAGTTCTTC.

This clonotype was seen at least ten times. DNA of the CDR3: TGTGCCATCAGTGAGACAGGGGAGCGTGGTGGCTACACCTTC. Translation: CAISETGERGGYTF. V gene TRBV10-3 combines with J gene TRBJ1-2; 7 nucleotides line up with TRBD1. The V segment lost 2 bases and the J segment 7 bases; nucleotides outside the gene matches: 7. This CDR3 region has 14 residues. Germline lookup yields CDR1 ENHRY and CDR2 SYGVKD.